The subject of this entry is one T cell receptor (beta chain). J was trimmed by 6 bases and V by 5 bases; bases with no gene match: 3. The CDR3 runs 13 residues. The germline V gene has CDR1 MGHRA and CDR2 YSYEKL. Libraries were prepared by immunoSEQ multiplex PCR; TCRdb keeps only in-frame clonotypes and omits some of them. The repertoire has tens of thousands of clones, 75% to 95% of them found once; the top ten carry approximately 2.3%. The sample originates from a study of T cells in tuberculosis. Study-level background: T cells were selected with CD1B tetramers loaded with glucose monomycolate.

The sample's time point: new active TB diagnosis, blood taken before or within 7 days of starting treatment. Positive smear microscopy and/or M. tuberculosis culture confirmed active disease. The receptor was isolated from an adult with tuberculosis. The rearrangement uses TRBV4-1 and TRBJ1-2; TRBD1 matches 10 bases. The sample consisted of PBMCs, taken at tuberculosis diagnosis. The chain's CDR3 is CASSSTGGDGYTF. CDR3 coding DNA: TGCGCCAGCAGCTCGACAGGGGGCGATGGCTACACCTTC.